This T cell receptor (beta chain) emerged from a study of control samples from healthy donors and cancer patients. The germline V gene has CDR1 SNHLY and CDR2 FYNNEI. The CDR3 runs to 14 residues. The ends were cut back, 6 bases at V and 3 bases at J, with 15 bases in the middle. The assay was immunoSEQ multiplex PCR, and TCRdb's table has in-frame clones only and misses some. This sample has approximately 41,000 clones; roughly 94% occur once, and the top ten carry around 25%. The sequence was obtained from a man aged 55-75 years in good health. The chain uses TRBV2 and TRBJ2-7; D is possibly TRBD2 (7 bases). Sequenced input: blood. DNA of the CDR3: TGTGCCAGCAGAGCCAAGGGGGGGCTCTACGAGCAGTACTTC. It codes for CASRAKGGLYEQYF.